Below, 4 T cell receptor beta chains from the same sample are listed, as sequenced in a study of shared clonotypes between healthy human individuals. TCRdb's copy holds only in-frame clones and misses some; the assay was immunoSEQ multiplex PCR. The sample carries 2 million to 3 million clones, 93% recorded once. Sample: naive CD4+ T cells from PBMCs. The subset here: CD45RA+ positively selected. The receptors here all came from a man aged 18 to 29 in good health. Some clones in this sample may be carry-over from other donors' samples.

The count of this clone is one. The V and J genes are TRBV18 and TRBJ2-7; 9 nucleotides align to TRBD2. V lost 3 bases and J lost 6; bases outside the gene matches: 18. Germline CDR1 reads KGHSH; CDR2 reads LQKENI. There are 18 residues in the CDR3. The CDR3 nucleotides read TGTGCCAGCTCACCCAAATTAGCGGGAGTGGGTCCCTCGTCCGAGCAGTACTTC. Translation gives CASSPKLAGVGPSSEQYF.

V usage is TRBV2 and J usage is TRBJ1-1; D unresolved. The CDR3 length is 14 residues. Deletions cut 7 bases from V and 2 bases from J, with 14 bases between. Germline V CDR1 and CDR2: SNHLY, FYNNEI. Here the CDR3 DNA reads TGTGCCAGCAAACCACCACTTCTTAACACTGAAGCTTTCTTT. Residues: CASKPPLLNTEAFF.

The V call is TRBV4-2, the J call TRBJ2-3; perhaps TRBD1 as D (6 bases). CDR1 is LGHNA, CDR2 YNFKEQ, per germline. The germline V and J ends were trimmed by 3 bases and 5 bases, with 12 bases remaining between them. The CDR3 runs 14 residues. The DNA of the CDR3 is TGTGCCAGCAGCCACCGGGACACCGAAGATACGCAGTATTTT. It codes for CASSHRDTEDTQYF.

The chain carries TRBV10-3 and TRBJ1-6; no clear D. This CDR3 region has 13 residues. The V gene's germline CDR1 is ENHRY and CDR2 SYGVKD. The ends were cut back, 4 bases at V and 10 bases at J, with 11 bases in the middle. The CDR3 sequence is CAISVDGLSPLHF. The CDR3 DNA reads as TGTGCCATCAGTGTGGACGGCCTCTCACCCCTCCACTTT.